This T cell receptor beta chain derives from a study of OX40 agonist ivuxolimab in advanced cancers. Method: immunoSEQ multiplex PCR; TCRdb's copy keeps in-frame clones and lacks some. The table lists under 100,000 clones, about 88% of them singletons, with roughly 0.7% in the top ten. Findings and limits, study-wide: With doses of 0.1 to 3.0 mg/kg, CD4+ and CD8+ blood T cells had undergone clonal expansion by week 6.

Regarding this clone: Its specificity is not known.

This TCR was recovered from an adult with an advanced solid tumor such as melanoma, head and neck, liver or kidney cancer. Sample: CD4+ or CD8+ T cells sorted from blood, taken in a trial of the OX40 agonist ivuxolimab.

Here the CDR3 reads CASSQPPGAGVRTYEQYF. CDR3 DNA: TGTGCCAGCAGCCAACCCCCCGGAGCGGGGGTGAGGACCTACGAGCAGTACTTC. The J gene is TRBJ2-7, the V gene TRBV28, with 8 positions matching TRBD2. The CDR3 sequence is 18 residues long. Trimming took 6 bases from V and 2 from J; bases not matched to a gene: 18. The germline CDR1 and CDR2 sequences are MDHEN and SYDVKM.